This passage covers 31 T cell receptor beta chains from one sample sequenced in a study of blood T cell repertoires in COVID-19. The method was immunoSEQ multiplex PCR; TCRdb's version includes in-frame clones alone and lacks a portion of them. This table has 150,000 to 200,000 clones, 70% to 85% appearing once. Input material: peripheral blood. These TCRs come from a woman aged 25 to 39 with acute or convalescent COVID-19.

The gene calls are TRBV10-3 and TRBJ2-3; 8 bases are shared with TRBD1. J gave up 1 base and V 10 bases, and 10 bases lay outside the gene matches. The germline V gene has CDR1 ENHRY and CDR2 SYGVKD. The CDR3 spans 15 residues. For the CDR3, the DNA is TGTGCCACCCACGGAGCGACAGGGGGCACAGATACGCAGTATTTT. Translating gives CATHGATGGTDTQYF.

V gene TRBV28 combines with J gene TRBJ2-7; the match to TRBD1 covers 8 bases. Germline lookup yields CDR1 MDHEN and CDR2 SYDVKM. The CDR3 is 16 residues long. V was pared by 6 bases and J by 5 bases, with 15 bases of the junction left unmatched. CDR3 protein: CASSPGGANIDHEQYF. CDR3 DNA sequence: TGTGCCAGCAGCCCAGGGGGCGCAAATATAGACCACGAGCAGTACTTC.

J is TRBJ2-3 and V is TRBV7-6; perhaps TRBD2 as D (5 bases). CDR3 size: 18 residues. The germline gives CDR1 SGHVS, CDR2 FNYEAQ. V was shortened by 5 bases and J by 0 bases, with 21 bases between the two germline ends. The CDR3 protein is CASSLPTEGSSSTDTQYF. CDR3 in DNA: TGTGCCAGCAGCCTTCCCACCGAGGGTTCCTCTAGCACAGATACGCAGTATTTT.

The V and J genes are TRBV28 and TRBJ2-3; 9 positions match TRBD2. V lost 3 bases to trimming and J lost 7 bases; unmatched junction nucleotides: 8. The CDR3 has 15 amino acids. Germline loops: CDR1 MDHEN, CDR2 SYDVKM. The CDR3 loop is CASSFRGREGNTQYF. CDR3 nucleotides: TGTGCCAGCAGTTTTCGCGGGAGGGAAGGAAATACGCAGTATTTT.

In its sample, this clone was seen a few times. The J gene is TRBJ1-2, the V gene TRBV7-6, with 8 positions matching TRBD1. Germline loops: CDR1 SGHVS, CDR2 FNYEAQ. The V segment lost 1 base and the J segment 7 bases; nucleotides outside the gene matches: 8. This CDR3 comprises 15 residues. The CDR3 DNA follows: TGTGCCAGCAGCTTAGACGGACAGGGAAGGGTTGGCTACACCTTC. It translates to CASSLDGQGRVGYTF.

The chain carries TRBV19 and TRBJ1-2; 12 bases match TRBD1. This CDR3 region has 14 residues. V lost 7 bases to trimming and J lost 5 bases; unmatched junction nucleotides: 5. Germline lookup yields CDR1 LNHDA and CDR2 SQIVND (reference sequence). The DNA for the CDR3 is TGTGCCAGTACCGGGACAGGGGGCTGGTATGGCTACACCTTC. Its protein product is CASTGTGGWYGYTF.

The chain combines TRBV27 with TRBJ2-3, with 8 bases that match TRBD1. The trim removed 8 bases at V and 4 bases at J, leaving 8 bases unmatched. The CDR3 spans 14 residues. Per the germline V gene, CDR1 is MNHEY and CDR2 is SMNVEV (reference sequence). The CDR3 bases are TGTGCCAGCGGACAGGGTGGCATTCCAGATACGCAGTATTTT. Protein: CASGQGGIPDTQYF.

The CDR3 nucleotides read TGTGCCAGCAGTTCCCGGAGGCCTAATGAAAAACTGTTTTTT. It yields the protein CASSSRRPNEKLFF. This rearrangement joins TRBV28 to TRBJ1-4, with D hard to call. V lost 4 bases and J lost 3, with 9 bases in between. CDR3 length: 14 residues. In germline, CDR1 is MDHEN, CDR2 SYDVKM.

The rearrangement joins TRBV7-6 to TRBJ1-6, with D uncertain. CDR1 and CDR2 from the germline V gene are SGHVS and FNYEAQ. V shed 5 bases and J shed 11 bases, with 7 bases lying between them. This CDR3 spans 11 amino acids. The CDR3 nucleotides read TGTGCCAGCAGCGCCGGTACACCCCTCCACTTT. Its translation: CASSAGTPLHF.

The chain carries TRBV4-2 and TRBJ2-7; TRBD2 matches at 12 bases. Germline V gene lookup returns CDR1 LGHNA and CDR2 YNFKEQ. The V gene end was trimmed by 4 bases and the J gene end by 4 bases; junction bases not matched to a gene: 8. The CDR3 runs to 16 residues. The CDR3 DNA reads TGTGCCAGCAGCCCCCCGACTAGCGGGAGCACTTACGAGCAGTACTTC. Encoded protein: CASSPPTSGSTYEQYF.

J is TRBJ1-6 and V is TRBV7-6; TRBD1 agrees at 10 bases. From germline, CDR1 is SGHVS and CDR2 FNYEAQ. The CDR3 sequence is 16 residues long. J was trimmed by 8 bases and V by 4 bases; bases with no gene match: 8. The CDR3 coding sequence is TGTGCCAGCAGCTATGACCGGGACAGGGGTGATTCACCCCTCCACTTT. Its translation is CASSYDRDRGDSPLHF.

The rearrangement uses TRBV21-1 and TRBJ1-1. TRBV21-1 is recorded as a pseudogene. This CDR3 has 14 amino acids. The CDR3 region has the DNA TGTGCCAGCAGCTCCCGGGGTTTAAACACTGAAGCTTTCTTT. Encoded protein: CASSSRGLNTEAFF.

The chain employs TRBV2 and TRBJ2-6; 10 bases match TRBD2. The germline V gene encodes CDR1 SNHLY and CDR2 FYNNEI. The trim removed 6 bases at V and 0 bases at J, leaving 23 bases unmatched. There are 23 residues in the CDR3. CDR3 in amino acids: CASRRDMRPRVTSGTSGANVLTF. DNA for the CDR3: TGTGCCAGCAGACGTGATATGCGGCCGCGGGTAACTAGCGGGACCTCTGGGGCCAACGTCCTGACTTTC.

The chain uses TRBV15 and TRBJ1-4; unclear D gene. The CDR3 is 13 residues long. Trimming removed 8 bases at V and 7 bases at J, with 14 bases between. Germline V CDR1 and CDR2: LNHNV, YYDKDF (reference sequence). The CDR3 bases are TGTGCCACCCAGCGGGGAAATGGTGAAAAACTGTTTTTT. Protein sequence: CATQRGNGEKLFF.

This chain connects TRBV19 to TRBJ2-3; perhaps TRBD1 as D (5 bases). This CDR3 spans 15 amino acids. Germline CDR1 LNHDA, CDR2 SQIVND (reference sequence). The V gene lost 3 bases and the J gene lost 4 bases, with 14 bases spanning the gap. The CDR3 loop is CASSMTRVRPDTQYF. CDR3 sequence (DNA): TGTGCCAGTAGTATGACCAGGGTGAGGCCAGATACGCAGTATTTT.

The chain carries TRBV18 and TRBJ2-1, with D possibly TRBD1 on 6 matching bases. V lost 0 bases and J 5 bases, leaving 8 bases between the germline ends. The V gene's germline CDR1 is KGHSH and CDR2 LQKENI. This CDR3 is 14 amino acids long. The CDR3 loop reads CASSPPRTDNEQFF. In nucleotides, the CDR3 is TGTGCCAGCTCACCACCTCGGACAGACAATGAGCAGTTCTTC.

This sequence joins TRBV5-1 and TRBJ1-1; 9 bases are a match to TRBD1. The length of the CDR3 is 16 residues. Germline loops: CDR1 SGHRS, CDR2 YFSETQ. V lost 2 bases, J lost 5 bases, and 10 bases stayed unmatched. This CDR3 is CASSFTPQGARTEAFF. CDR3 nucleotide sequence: TGCGCCAGCAGCTTTACTCCACAGGGGGCTAGGACTGAAGCTTTCTTT.

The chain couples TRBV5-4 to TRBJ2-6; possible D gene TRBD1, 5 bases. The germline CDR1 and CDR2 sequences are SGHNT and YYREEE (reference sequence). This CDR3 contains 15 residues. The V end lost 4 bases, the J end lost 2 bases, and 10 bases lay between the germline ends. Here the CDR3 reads CASSPTVTGANVLTF. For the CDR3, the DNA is TGTGCCAGCAGCCCGACAGTAACTGGGGCCAACGTCCTGACTTTC.

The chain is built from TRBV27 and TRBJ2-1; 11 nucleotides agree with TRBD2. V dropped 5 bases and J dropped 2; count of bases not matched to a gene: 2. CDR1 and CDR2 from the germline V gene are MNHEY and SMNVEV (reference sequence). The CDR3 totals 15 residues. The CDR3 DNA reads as TGTGCCAGCAGTATAGCGGGAGGGGCCTACAATGAGCAGTTCTTC. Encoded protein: CASSIAGGAYNEQFF.

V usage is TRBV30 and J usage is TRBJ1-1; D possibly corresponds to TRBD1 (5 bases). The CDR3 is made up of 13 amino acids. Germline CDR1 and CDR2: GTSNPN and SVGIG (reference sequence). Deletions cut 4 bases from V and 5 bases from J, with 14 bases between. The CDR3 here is CAWTWGGRTEAFF. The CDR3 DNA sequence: TGTGCCTGGACCTGGGGGGGTAGGACTGAAGCTTTCTTT.

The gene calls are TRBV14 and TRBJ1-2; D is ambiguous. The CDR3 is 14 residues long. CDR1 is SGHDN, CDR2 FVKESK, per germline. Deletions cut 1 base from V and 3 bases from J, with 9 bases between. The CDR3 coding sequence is TGTGCCAGCAGCCAAGGGGCCTCCGACTATGGCTACACCTTC. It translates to CASSQGASDYGYTF. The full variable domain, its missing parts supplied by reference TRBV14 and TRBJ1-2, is EAGVTQFPSHSVIEKGQTVTLRCDPISGHDNLYWYRRVMGKEIKFLLHFVKESKQDESGMPNNRFLAERTGGTYSTLKVQPAELEDSGVYFCASSQGASDYGYTFGSGTRLTVV.

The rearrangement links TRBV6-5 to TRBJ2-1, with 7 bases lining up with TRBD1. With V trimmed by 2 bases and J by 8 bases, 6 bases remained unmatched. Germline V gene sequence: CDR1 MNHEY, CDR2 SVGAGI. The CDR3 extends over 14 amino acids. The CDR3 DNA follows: TGTGCCAGCAGTTACAGAGACAGGGTTCATGAGCAGTTCTTC. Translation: CASSYRDRVHEQFF.

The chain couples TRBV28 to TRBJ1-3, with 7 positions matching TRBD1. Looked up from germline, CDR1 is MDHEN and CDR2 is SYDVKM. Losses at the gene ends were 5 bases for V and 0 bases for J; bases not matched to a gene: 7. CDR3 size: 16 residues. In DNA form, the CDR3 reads TGTGCCAGCAGTCCATTGGACAGGAGCTCTGGAAACACCATATATTTT. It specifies CASSPLDRSSGNTIYF.

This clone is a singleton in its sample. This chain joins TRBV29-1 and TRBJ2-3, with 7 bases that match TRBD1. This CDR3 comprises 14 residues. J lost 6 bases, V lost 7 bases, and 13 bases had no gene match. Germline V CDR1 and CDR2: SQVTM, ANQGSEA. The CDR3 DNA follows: TGCAGCGCCCCCGGACAGGCCTCAGGGGATACGCAGTATTTT. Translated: CSAPGQASGDTQYF.

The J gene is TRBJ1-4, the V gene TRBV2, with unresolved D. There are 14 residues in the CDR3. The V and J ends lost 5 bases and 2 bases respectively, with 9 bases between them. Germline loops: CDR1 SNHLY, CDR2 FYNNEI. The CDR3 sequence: CASSSYATNEKLFF. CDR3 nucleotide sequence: TGTGCCAGCAGTTCCTACGCGACTAATGAAAAACTGTTTTTT.

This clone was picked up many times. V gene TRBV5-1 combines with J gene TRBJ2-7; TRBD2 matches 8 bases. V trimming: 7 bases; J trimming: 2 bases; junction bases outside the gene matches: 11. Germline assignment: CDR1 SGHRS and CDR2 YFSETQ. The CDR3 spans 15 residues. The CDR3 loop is CASQTTAGETYEQYF. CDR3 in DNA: TGCGCCAGCCAAACAACAGCGGGGGAGACCTACGAGCAGTACTTC.

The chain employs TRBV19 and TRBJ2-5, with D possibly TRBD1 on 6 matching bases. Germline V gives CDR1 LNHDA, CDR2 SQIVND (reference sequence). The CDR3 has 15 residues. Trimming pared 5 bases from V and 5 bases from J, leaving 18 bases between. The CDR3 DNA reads TGTGCCAGTAGTGTCCGGCTCCCCCAGGGGGAGACCCAGTACTTC. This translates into CASSVRLPQGETQYF. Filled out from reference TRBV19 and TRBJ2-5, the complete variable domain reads DGGITQSPKYLFRKEGQNVTLSCEQNLNHDAMYWYRQDPGQGLRLIYYSQIVNDFQKGDIAEGYSVSREKKESFPLTVTSAQKNPTAFYLCASSVRLPQGETQYFGPGTRLLVL.

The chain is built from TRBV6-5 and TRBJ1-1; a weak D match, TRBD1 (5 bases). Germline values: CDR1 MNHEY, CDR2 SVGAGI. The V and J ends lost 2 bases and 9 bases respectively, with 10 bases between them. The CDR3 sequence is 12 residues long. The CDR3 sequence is CASSYPGTKAFF. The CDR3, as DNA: TGTGCCAGCAGTTACCCGGGGACTAAAGCTTTCTTT.

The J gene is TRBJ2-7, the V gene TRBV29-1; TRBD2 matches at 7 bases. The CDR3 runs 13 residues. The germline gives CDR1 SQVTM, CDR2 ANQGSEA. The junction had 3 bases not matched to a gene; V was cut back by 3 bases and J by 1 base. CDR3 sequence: CSVDWEGSYEQYF. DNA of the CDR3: TGCAGCGTTGACTGGGAGGGATCCTACGAGCAGTACTTC.

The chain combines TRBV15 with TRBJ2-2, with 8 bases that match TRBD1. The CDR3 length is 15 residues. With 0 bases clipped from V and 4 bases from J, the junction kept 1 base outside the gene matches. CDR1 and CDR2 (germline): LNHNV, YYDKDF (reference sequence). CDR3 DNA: TGTGCCACCAGCAGAGACAGGGGGCTCACCGGGGAGCTGTTTTTT. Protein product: CATSRDRGLTGELFF. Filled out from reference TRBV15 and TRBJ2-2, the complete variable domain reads DAMVIQNPRYQVTQFGKPVTLSCSQTLNHNVMYWYQQKSSQAPKLLFHYYDKDFNNEADTPDNFQSRRPNTSFCFLDIRSPGLGDTAMYLCATSRDRGLTGELFFGEGSRLTVL.

This CDR3 reads CASSFVTGVAGELFF. DNA for the CDR3: TGTGCCAGCAGCTTCGTGACAGGGGTCGCCGGGGAGCTGTTTTTT. The J gene is TRBJ2-2, the V gene TRBV11-3; 8 bases are a match to TRBD1. In germline, CDR1 is SGHNT, CDR2 YENEEA. V was clipped by 3 bases and J by 6 bases; unmatched bases: 6. The CDR3 is made up of 15 amino acids. Using reference TRBV11-3 and TRBJ2-2 for the parts outside the CDR3, the full variable domain is EAGVVQSPRYKIIEKKQPVAFWCNPISGHNTLYWYLQNLGQGPELLIRYENEEAVDDSQLPKDRFSAERLKGVDSTLKIQPAELGDSAVYLCASSFVTGVAGELFFGEGSRLTVL.